The 29 T cell receptor beta chains below come from one sample, sequenced in a study of T cell changes during pregnancy in multiple sclerosis. Repertoires were generated with immunoSEQ multiplex PCR, while TCRdb's copy carries only in-frame clones and drops some. The data show about 40,000 clones, roughly 93% seen once. The input for sequencing was CD4+ T cells from peripheral blood mononuclear cells, taken in the first trimester of pregnancy. These TCRs come from a female donor with multiple sclerosis, enrolled in a pregnancy study.

This chain's CDR3 is CASSTRQGANVLTF. The CDR3 region has the DNA TGTGCCAGTAGTACCCGACAGGGGGCCAACGTCCTGACTTTC. The rearrangement joins TRBV19 to TRBJ2-6, with D perhaps TRBD1 (5 bases). Trimming stripped 4 bases from V and 4 bases from J, with 8 bases between. CDR1 LNHDA and CDR2 SQIVND come from the germline V gene (reference sequence). The CDR3 has 14 residues.

This clone was counted a single time. V and J are TRBV19 and TRBJ1-5; 7 nucleotides match TRBD1. The germline CDR1 and CDR2 sequences are LNHDA and SQIVND (reference sequence). With 5 bases clipped from V and 4 bases from J, the junction kept 11 bases outside the gene matches. This CDR3 region has 16 residues. CDR3 DNA sequence: TGTGCCAGTAGTCCTAACTCGGCAGGGGGAAATCAGCCCCAGCATTTT. It codes for CASSPNSAGGNQPQHF.

This clone was detected once. The rearrangement uses TRBV9 and TRBJ2-1; D not certain. Germline V gives CDR1 SGDLS, CDR2 YYNGEE. This CDR3 comprises 13 residues. The V end was cut by 3 bases, the J end by 4 bases, with 8 bases between. The CDR3 sequence: CASSASVYNEQFF. In DNA, the CDR3 is TGTGCCAGCAGCGCCTCTGTTTACAATGAGCAGTTCTTC.

V and J are TRBV4-3 and TRBJ2-1; 8 bases agree with TRBD1. CDR3 length: 15 residues. The V gene end was trimmed by 4 bases and the J gene end by 1 base; junction bases not matched to a gene: 3. Germline values: CDR1 LGHNA, CDR2 YSLEER. The CDR3 bases are TGCGCCAGCAGCCCTGGACAGGGTTCCTACAATGAGCAGTTCTTC. Translation gives CASSPGQGSYNEQFF.

This sequence joins TRBV4-1 and TRBJ2-6; possibly TRBD1 for D (6 bases). The CDR3 consists of 19 residues. Trimming removed 4 bases from V and 1 base from J, with 20 bases in between. CDR1 is MGHRA and CDR2 is YSYEKL in the germline V gene. CDR3 bases: TGCGCCAGCAGCCCGTTTAATATGGGGGCTATGTCTGGGGCCAACGTCCTGACTTTC. It is translated as CASSPFNMGAMSGANVLTF.

The CDR3 DNA reads as TGCGCCAGCAGTCAAACCCGGGACAGGGTAGCAGATACGCAGTATTTT. Amino acid sequence: CASSQTRDRVADTQYF. The gene calls are TRBV10-1 and TRBJ2-3, with TRBD1 matching over 9 bases. The V gene end was trimmed by 5 bases and the J gene end by 4 bases; junction bases not matched to a gene: 10. CDR1 and CDR2 from the germline V gene are WNHNN and SYGVQD (reference sequence). The CDR3 is made up of 16 amino acids.

Points on this clone: The limits of the CDR3 on the DNA are not certain, so only TCRdb's listed CDR3 is given. The chain recombines TRBV21-1 with TRBJ1-2; no check of the table's D call, TRBD1, against the DNA was made. TRBV21-1 is a recognized pseudogene. 16 amino acids form the CDR3, both terminal residues included. CDR3 sequence reads: CASSKGTGNYQCGYTF.

This chain uses TRBV5-1 with TRBJ1-2; D uncertain. This CDR3 has 13 amino acids. V lost 6 bases, J lost 3 bases, and 12 bases lay in between. Germline V gene sequence: CDR1 SGHRS, CDR2 YFSETQ. The CDR3: CASTSREDYGYTF. In DNA, the CDR3 is TGCGCCAGCACCTCCCGAGAGGACTATGGCTACACCTTC.

This chain uses TRBV7-8 with TRBJ2-7; 8 bases agree with TRBD2. The V gene's germline CDR1 is SGHVS and CDR2 FQNEAQ. There are 15 residues in the CDR3. After removal of 1 base from V and 4 bases from J, the junction contained 6 bases not matched to a gene. The CDR3 DNA reads TGTGCCAGCAGCTTAGGGAGGGGCGGGGGGTACGAGCAGTACTTC. Amino acids: CASSLGRGGGYEQYF.

This chain joins TRBV5-1 and TRBJ2-3; 8 bases align to TRBD1. V was clipped by 1 base and J by 5 bases; unmatched bases: 6. The CDR3 is 15 residues long. The germline V gene encodes CDR1 SGHRS and CDR2 YFSETQ. CDR3 nucleotides: TGCGCCAGCAGCTTGACAGGGGGTTTGTTAGATACGCAGTATTTT. It specifies CASSLTGGLLDTQYF.

The chain recombines TRBV4-1 with TRBJ1-3; D may be TRBD1 (5 bases). The V end lost 1 base, the J end lost 4 bases, and 14 bases lay between the germline ends. Germline V lookup: CDR1 MGHRA, CDR2 YSYEKL. The CDR3 extends over 16 amino acids. The CDR3 coding sequence is TGCGCCAGCAGCCAAGGGCCAGGGCTAGGGGGAAACACCATATATTTT. It codes for CASSQGPGLGGNTIYF.

The chain is built from TRBV15 and TRBJ2-1, with 7 bases aligning to TRBD2. Germline V gives CDR1 LNHNV, CDR2 YYDKDF (reference sequence). This CDR3 comprises 16 residues. Trimming took 3 bases from V and 5 from J; bases not matched to a gene: 10. CDR3 residues: CATSRRPAGINNEQFF. The CDR3 DNA follows: TGTGCCACCAGCAGGCGGCCAGCGGGGATAAACAATGAGCAGTTCTTC.

The genes are TRBV30 and TRBJ1-2, with TRBD1 identical over 10 bases. The J segment lost 6 bases and the V segment lost 8 bases, leaving 6 bases of the junction unmatched. The CDR3 has 12 amino acids. CDR1 is GTSNPN, CDR2 SVGIG, per germline (reference sequence). DNA for the CDR3: TGTGCCAGGGACAGGGGAGGGGATGGCTACACCTTC. It codes for CARDRGGDGYTF.

The CDR3 loop reads CASSLIGRGVKTDTQYF. In nucleotides, the CDR3 is TGTGCCAGCAGCTTAATTGGTCGCGGGGTAAAGACAGATACGCAGTATTTT. The V and J genes are TRBV7-9 and TRBJ2-3; weak D call: TRBD2 (6 bases). Germline V lookup: CDR1 SEHNR, CDR2 FQNEAQ (reference sequence). V lost 2 bases to trimming and J lost 3 bases, with 18 bases between them. CDR3 length: 17 residues.

The gene calls are TRBV7-9 and TRBJ2-1; possible D gene TRBD2, 5 bases. Germline CDR1 is SEHNR and CDR2 is FQNEAQ (reference sequence). V lost 8 bases and J 8 bases, leaving 10 bases between the germline ends. The CDR3 is 11 residues long. CDR3 nucleotides: TGTGCCAGCGCGGGTCAGGATGAGCAGTTCTTC. Protein product: CASAGQDEQFF.

This chain links TRBV19 with TRBJ2-1; tentatively, D is TRBD2 (6 bases). Germline CDR1 LNHDA, CDR2 SQIVND (reference sequence). The CDR3 spans 17 residues. V dropped 4 bases and J dropped 0 bases, with 16 bases sitting between them. This CDR3 is CASSTLVSGLSYNEQFF. CDR3 coding DNA: TGTGCCAGTAGTACGCTGGTTTCGGGACTCTCCTACAATGAGCAGTTCTTC.

Only a few counts were recorded for this clone. The V and J genes are TRBV7-8 and TRBJ2-5; 12 positions agree with TRBD2. The CDR3 has 14 amino acids. Trimming at V came to 5 bases and at J to 4 bases, leaving 2 bases not matched to a gene. Germline CDR1 reads SGHVS; CDR2 reads FQNEAQ. CDR3 protein: CASSRTSGVETQYF. CDR3 coding DNA: TGTGCCAGCAGCCGGACTAGCGGGGTAGAGACCCAGTACTTC.

The chain links TRBV18 to TRBJ1-3; D is undetermined. Trimming took off 1 base at V and 0 bases at J, with 13 bases between the two ends. Per the germline V gene, CDR1 is KGHSH and CDR2 is LQKENI. CDR3 size: 17 residues. Written as DNA, the CDR3 is TGTGCCAGCTCACCACTCGGGCGGGGAGCCTCTGGAAACACCATATATTTT. Translation: CASSPLGRGASGNTIYF.

The chain joins TRBV7-2 to TRBJ1-3, with 10 bases aligning to TRBD1. This CDR3 has 16 residues. V lost 4 bases to trimming and J lost 4 bases; unmatched junction nucleotides: 7. Per germline, CDR1 SGHTA and CDR2 FQGNSA. The CDR3 is CASSSFRQGAGNTIYF. CDR3 bases: TGTGCCAGCAGCTCATTTCGACAGGGGGCCGGAAACACCATATATTTT. The whole variable domain, filled in from reference TRBV7-2 and TRBJ1-3, reads GAGVSQSPSNKVTEKGKDVELRCDPISGHTALYWYRQSLGQGLEFLIYFQGNSAPDKSGLPSDRFSAERTGGSVSTLTIQRTQQEDSAVYLCASSSFRQGAGNTIYFGEGSWLTVV.

The chain carries TRBV5-1 and TRBJ2-2; D may be TRBD2 (5 bases). Trimming left V 0 bases short and J 5 bases short, with 8 bases between. CDR3 size: 14 residues. Per germline, CDR1 SGHRS and CDR2 YFSETQ. CDR3 coding DNA: TGCGCCAGCAGCTTGGCTCGGGGAACCGGGGAGCTGTTTTTT. This translates into CASSLARGTGELFF.

This chain joins TRBV19 and TRBJ2-1; D not resolved. Trimming removed 1 base from V and 0 bases from J, with 7 bases in between. Germline V gene lookup returns CDR1 LNHDA and CDR2 SQIVND (reference sequence). The CDR3 contains 15 residues. CDR3 DNA: TGTGCCAGTAGTATAGTCCCGGGCTCCTACAATGAGCAGTTCTTC. Its translation: CASSIVPGSYNEQFF.

The gene calls are TRBV6-5 and TRBJ1-5, with 8 bases that match TRBD1. Losses at the gene ends were 5 bases for V and 1 base for J; bases not matched to a gene: 4. CDR1 and CDR2 from the germline V gene are MNHEY and SVGAGI. The CDR3 consists of 15 residues. The CDR3: CASSPQGGSNQPQHF. In nucleotides, the CDR3 is TGTGCCAGCAGTCCACAGGGGGGCAGCAATCAGCCCCAGCATTTT.

This clone was seen a few times. Written as DNA, the CDR3 is TGTGCCACCAACCGGGACAATGAGCAGTTCTTC. Its translation: CATNRDNEQFF. The chain is built from TRBV10-3 and TRBJ2-1; no clear D. CDR3 length: 11 residues. With 10 bases removed from V and 5 bases from J, the gap between germline ends came to 9 bases. Germline V lookup: CDR1 ENHRY, CDR2 SYGVKD.

This clone was seen once. The chain has TRBV5-3 and TRBJ2-3; a weak D match, TRBD2 (6 bases). TRBV5-3 is known as an ORF, though its function is uncertain. V lost 4 bases to trimming and J lost 7 bases, with 19 bases between them. The CDR3 runs to 15 residues. CDR3 in amino acids: CARSLLATTRNTQYF. The DNA for the CDR3 is TGTGCCAGAAGCCTCCTAGCGACCACGAGAAATACGCAGTATTTT.

This clone is a singleton in its sample. This chain links TRBV19 with TRBJ2-1; the D gene is possibly TRBD2 (6 bases). Germline values: CDR1 LNHDA, CDR2 SQIVND (reference sequence). The V end was cut by 5 bases, the J end by 0 bases, with 26 bases between. The CDR3 spans 20 residues. In DNA, the CDR3 is TGTGCCAGTAGTCCCCCAATGTTGAGTCCCGGGAGAAGCTCCTACAATGAGCAGTTCTTC. Translation: CASSPPMLSPGRSSYNEQFF.

The rearrangement uses TRBV13 and TRBJ2-2, with a weak D call TRBD2 (6 bases). The CDR3 is made up of 14 amino acids. Trimming left V 5 bases short and J 1 base short, with 8 bases between. CDR1 and CDR2 (germline): PRHDT, FYEKMQ (reference sequence). In DNA form, the CDR3 reads TGTGCCAGCAGCGTGACTAGGAACACCGGGGAGCTGTTTTTT. This translates into CASSVTRNTGELFF.

V and J are TRBV18 and TRBJ2-1; 9 bases fit TRBD2. The CDR3 extends over 15 amino acids. Per germline, CDR1 KGHSH and CDR2 LQKENI. With 3 bases clipped from V and 9 bases from J, the junction kept 9 bases outside the gene matches. CDR3 coding DNA: TGTGCCAGCTCACCGGGTAGCGGGAGATCAAGTGAGCAGTTCTTC. Amino acids: CASSPGSGRSSEQFF.

This clone was recorded only once. The V gene is TRBV28, the J gene TRBJ2-7, with TRBD2 as a possible D gene (5 bases). Germline V gene sequence: CDR1 MDHEN, CDR2 SYDVKM. The V and J ends lost 3 bases and 5 bases respectively, with 17 bases between them. This CDR3 comprises 15 residues. CDR3 in DNA: TGTGCCAGCAGTTTCCGACGGGGATACGTGGACGAGCAGTACTTC. Protein product: CASSFRRGYVDEQYF.

The genes are TRBV19 and TRBJ1-5; 7 bases line up with TRBD1. With 6 bases clipped from V and 0 bases from J, the junction kept 5 bases outside the gene matches. This CDR3 has 15 amino acids. Germline CDR1 reads LNHDA; CDR2 reads SQIVND (reference sequence). The chain's CDR3 is CASRSRGYSNQPQHF. The CDR3 bases are TGTGCCAGTAGAAGCAGGGGGTATAGCAATCAGCCCCAGCATTTT.